What follows are 10 T cell receptor beta chains derived from one specimen sequenced in a study of identical twins. TCRdb independently ran MiXCR on the 5' RACE reads; one entry per CDR3 protein. The data hold roughly 200,000 distinct CDR3 sequences, with about 7.5% observed a single time. This sample also belongs to another study, concerning yellow fever vaccine responses in identical twins.

Sample: memory (CD45RO+) T cells sorted from blood. Receptors were obtained from a woman younger than 35 in good health.

This chain uses TRBV5-6 with TRBJ2-7, with D perhaps given as TRBD1 or TRBD2 (6 bases each). The V end was cut by 4 bases, the J end by 0 bases, with 14 bases between. CDR3 size: 15 residues. From germline, CDR1 is SGHDT and CDR2 YYEEEE. CDR3 sequence: CASSVGGSSSYEQYF. The CDR3 DNA sequence: TGTGCCAGCAGCGTAGGGGGGTCCAGCTCCTACGAGCAGTACTTC.

The chain is built from TRBV5-5 and TRBJ2-1, with D perhaps TRBD1 (5 bases). Germline loops: CDR1 SGHKS, CDR2 YYEKEE (reference sequence). V was shortened by 9 bases and J by 3 bases, with 16 bases between the two germline ends. This CDR3 is 14 amino acids long. As DNA, the CDR3 is TGTGCCATGGGCCCAGGGCAAGTCTACAATGAGCAGTTCTTC. Its protein is CAMGPGQVYNEQFF.

This clonotype was seen repeatedly, ten times or more. This chain connects TRBV5-1 to TRBJ2-7; perhaps TRBD1 as D (6 bases). The CDR3 runs 14 residues. V lost 4 bases, J lost 7 bases, and 18 bases lay in between. Germline-derived CDR1 and CDR2 are SGHRS and YFSETQ. CDR3 loop: CASSPTTGTSEQYF. CDR3 DNA: TGCGCCAGCAGCCCGACAACGGGGACAAGTGAGCAGTACTTC.

Only a few counts were recorded for this clonotype. V and J are TRBV29-1 and TRBJ1-2; D is perhaps TRBD1 (6 bases). Trimming took 0 bases from V and 6 from J, leaving 17 bases between them. The CDR3 totals 15 residues. CDR1 and CDR2 (germline): SQVTM, ANQGSEA. CDR3 DNA: TGCAGCGTTGAAGATCGGGGTCGGGGGGCGAATGGCTACACCTTC. Amino acid sequence: CSVEDRGRGANGYTF.

This clonotype was counted at least ten times. The chain carries TRBV5-1 and TRBJ2-1; 11 bases align to TRBD2. This CDR3 is built from 15 residues. Per germline, CDR1 SGHRS and CDR2 YFSETQ. Germline trimming cut 4 bases from V and 7 bases from J; bases unmatched to any gene: 7. The CDR3 nucleotides read TGCGCCAGCAGCGTTAGCGGGAGGGCCTTTAATGAGCAGTTCTTC. Translated: CASSVSGRAFNEQFF.

This clonotype is deemed medium-sized. V usage is TRBV6-1 and J usage is TRBJ1-2, with a weak D call TRBD1 (5 bases). CDR3 length equals 14 residues. Germline V gene lookup returns CDR1 MNHNS and CDR2 SASEGT. V was cut by 4 bases and J by 4 bases, with 13 bases left in between. The CDR3 spells CASSGWEQVYGYTF. As DNA, the CDR3 is TGTGCCAGCAGTGGATGGGAACAGGTCTATGGCTACACCTTC.

The chain links TRBV5-6 to TRBJ1-2, with D perhaps TRBD1 (6 bases). The CDR3 is 13 residues long. The germline V gene has CDR1 SGHDT and CDR2 YYEEEE. Trimming removed 4 bases from V and 2 bases from J, with 9 bases in between. The CDR3 nucleotides are TGTGCCAGCAGCACCGACAGGAACTATGGCTACACCTTC. Its translation: CASSTDRNYGYTF.

This clonotype has more than one count but fewer than ten. The chain combines TRBV4-3 with TRBJ1-1, with a possible D match to TRBD1 (6 bases). The V gene's germline CDR1 is LGHNA and CDR2 YSLEER. V was shortened by 1 base and J by 6 bases, with 12 bases between the two germline ends. The CDR3 extends over 14 amino acids. The CDR3 reads CASSQGPGQSEAFF. CDR3 DNA sequence: TGCGCCAGCAGCCAAGGCCCAGGACAGTCTGAAGCTTTCTTT.

The chain uses TRBV7-2 and TRBJ2-1; maybe TRBD1 (5 bases). CDR1 and CDR2 (germline): SGHTA, FQGNSA. CDR3 size: 13 residues. The V and J ends lost 4 bases and 6 bases respectively, with 10 bases between them. The CDR3 region has the DNA TGTGCCAGCAGCTCCAAGACAGCCAATGAGCAGTTCTTC. This codes for CASSSKTANEQFF.

This clonotype was counted at least ten times. The chain carries TRBV20-1 and TRBJ2-7; D is uncertain. The CDR3 length is 10 residues. With 6 bases removed from V and 7 bases from J, the gap between germline ends came to 10 bases. The germline gives CDR1 DFQATT, CDR2 SNEGSKA (reference sequence). In DNA, the CDR3 is TGCAGTGCGAGCCACATAGAGCAGTACTTC. This translates into CSASHIEQYF.